The 5 T cell receptor beta chains reported below all come from one sample, sequenced in a study of early T cells in non-severe SARS-CoV-2 infection. From the 5' RACE reads, TCRdb called clonotypes with MiXCR, one entry per CDR3 protein. The table shows tens of thousands of distinct CDR3 sequences, with roughly 10% occurring only once. Sequencing was done on a sample of whole blood. Receptors were obtained from an adult who was a healthcare worker with PCR-confirmed SARS-CoV-2 infection or an uninfected control (not recorded which).

This clonotype was counted many times. The V gene is TRBV12-5, the J gene TRBJ1-1, with D unresolved. Trimming shortened V by 3 bases and J by 0 bases, and 8 bases separated the two germline ends. CDR3 size: 14 residues. Germline V lookup: CDR1 LGHNT, CDR2 FRNRAP. The CDR3 region is CASGFVPLNTEAFF. Here the CDR3 DNA reads TGTGCTAGTGGTTTTGTTCCTCTGAACACTGAAGCTTTCTTT.

The sample holds many counts of this clonotype. J is TRBJ1-6 and V is TRBV27; D is perhaps TRBD1 (6 bases). The CDR3 contains 15 residues. CDR1 and CDR2 from the germline V gene are MNHEY and SMNVEV (reference sequence). Trimming stripped 6 bases from V and 8 bases from J, with 17 bases between. CDR3 protein: CASRPGASNHSPLHF. CDR3 bases: TGTGCCAGCAGACCGGGGGCCTCTAACCATTCACCCCTCCACTTT.

This clonotype was counted at least ten times. The chain links TRBV29-1 to TRBJ1-1, with D perhaps matching TRBD1 (5 bases). The CDR3 runs 14 residues. Deletions cut 7 bases from V and 1 base from J, with 16 bases between. Germline CDR1 is SQVTM and CDR2 is ANQGSEA. CDR3 loop: CSAGRGVGNTEAFF. CDR3 nucleotides: TGCAGCGCGGGCCGGGGGGTCGGGAACACTGAAGCTTTCTTT.

This chain connects TRBV20-1 to TRBJ1-1; 7 bases fit TRBD1. Trimming removed 0 bases from V and 8 bases from J; junction bases left unmatched: 12. Per the germline V gene, CDR1 is DFQATT and CDR2 is SNEGSKA (reference sequence). This CDR3 is 15 amino acids long. The CDR3 sequence is CSARDGRIETGEAFF. For the CDR3, the DNA is TGCAGTGCTAGAGACGGGCGAATCGAGACAGGGGAAGCTTTCTTT.

The chain combines TRBV7-2 with TRBJ2-1; no clear D gene. V lost 5 bases and J 0 bases, leaving 11 bases between the germline ends. The germline gives CDR1 SGHTA, CDR2 FQGNSA. The CDR3 is 15 amino acids. The CDR3 loop is CASSDRGYSYNEQFF. In DNA form, the CDR3 reads TGTGCCAGCAGCGACCGAGGTTACTCCTACAATGAGCAGTTCTTC.